This T cell receptor (beta chain) was retrieved from a study of breast tumors, draining lymph nodes, adjacent tissues. Whole-study findings and limits: Tumor TCR diversity was below lymph nodes but above nontumor tissue. Findings are consistent with lymph node origin and intratumoral expansion of most tumor T cells.

One entry per CDR3 protein, called by TCRdb with MiXCR from the multiplex PCR reads. The top ten clones hold 4% to 5.5% of a sample with 150,000 to 200,000 distinct CDR3 sequences, 25% to 40% of them seen once. This clonotype has at least ten counts. Its cognate antigen is unknown. This CDR3 spans 16 amino acids. Germline-derived CDR1 and CDR2 are SGHVS and FNYEAQ. V shed 3 bases and J shed 1 base, with 12 bases lying between them. The lymph nodes were axillary draining lymph nodes from breast cancer patients. The sequence derives from a female donor with breast cancer. Some clones in this sample may be carry-over from other donors' samples. Sequencing was carried out using axillary lymph node tissue. This chain links TRBV7-6 with TRBJ2-2; possibly TRBD1 for D (6 bases). Here the CDR3 reads CASSFVGTLNTGELFF. Written as DNA, the CDR3 is TGTGCCAGCAGCTTTGTTGGGACATTGAACACCGGGGAGCTGTTTTTT.